This TCR beta chain comes out of a study of early T cells in non-severe SARS-CoV-2 infection. Whole-study context: Sequenced bulk RNA came from whole blood that was unsorted, and chains were unpaired. The study's findings and limits: Matching results from VDJdb favored anti-spike CD8 responses, leaving private and CD4 specificities undetected.

This clonotype was found many times. No antigen is known for it. One entry per CDR3 protein, called by TCRdb with MiXCR from the 5' RACE reads. The table shows tens of thousands of distinct CDR3 sequences, with 12% occurring only once. The CDR3 contains 16 residues. Germline V lookup: CDR1 SGHTA, CDR2 FQGNSA. V was pared by 3 bases and J by 4 bases, with 10 bases of the junction left unmatched. The input for sequencing was whole blood, taken at baseline. The TCR originated in an adult who was a healthcare worker with PCR-confirmed SARS-CoV-2 infection or an uninfected control (not recorded which). The V call is TRBV7-2, the J call TRBJ2-3; 7 nucleotides align to TRBD2. As DNA, the CDR3 is TGTGCCAGCAGCTTGAGGGGAGGGCTACAGTCAGATACGCAGTATTTT. Translated: CASSLRGGLQSDTQYF.